This TCR beta chain was recorded in a study of beta chain features in type 1 diabetes. Broader study findings: VDJ junctions from patients with type 1 diabetes contained fewer insertions and more deletions. Shortening of TCRB CDR3s, moderate but significant, appeared in all four CD4+ subsets of Type 1 diabetes patients.

About this clone itself: Its target is unknown.

V was cut by 0 bases and J by 3 bases, with 17 bases left in between. The CDR3 totals 17 residues. CDR1 and CDR2 from the germline V gene are SGHDT and YYEEEE. The sequenced template was cDNA made from the entire isolated RNA. Libraries were prepared by immunoSEQ multiplex PCR; TCRdb keeps only in-frame clonotypes and omits some of them. The repertoire consists of about 350,000 clones, with about 19% occurring once and the leading ten covering 0.044%. Sequenced material: naive CD4+ T cells from blood. The sequence was collected from a woman aged 18-29 years in good health. V gene TRBV5-6 combines with J gene TRBJ2-3, with D maybe TRBD1 (6 bases). Here the CDR3 DNA reads TGTGCCAGCAGCTTGGCCGGATTGGGGGCGCAGACAGATACGCAGTATTTT. Translated, it gives CASSLAGLGAQTDTQYF.